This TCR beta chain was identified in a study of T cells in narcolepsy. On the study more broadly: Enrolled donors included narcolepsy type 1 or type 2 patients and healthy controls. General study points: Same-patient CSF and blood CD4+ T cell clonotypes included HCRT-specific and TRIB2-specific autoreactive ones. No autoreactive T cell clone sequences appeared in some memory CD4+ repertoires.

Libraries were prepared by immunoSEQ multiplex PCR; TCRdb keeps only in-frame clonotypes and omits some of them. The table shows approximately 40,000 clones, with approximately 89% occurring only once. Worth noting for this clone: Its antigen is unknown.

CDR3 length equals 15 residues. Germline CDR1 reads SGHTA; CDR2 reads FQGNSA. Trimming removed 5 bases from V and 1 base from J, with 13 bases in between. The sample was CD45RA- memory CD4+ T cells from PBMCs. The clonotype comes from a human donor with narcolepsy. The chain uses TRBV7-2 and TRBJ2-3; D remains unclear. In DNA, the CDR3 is TGTGCCAGCAGCCCCTCCTACGACGGCACAGATACGCAGTATTTT. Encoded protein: CASSPSYDGTDTQYF.